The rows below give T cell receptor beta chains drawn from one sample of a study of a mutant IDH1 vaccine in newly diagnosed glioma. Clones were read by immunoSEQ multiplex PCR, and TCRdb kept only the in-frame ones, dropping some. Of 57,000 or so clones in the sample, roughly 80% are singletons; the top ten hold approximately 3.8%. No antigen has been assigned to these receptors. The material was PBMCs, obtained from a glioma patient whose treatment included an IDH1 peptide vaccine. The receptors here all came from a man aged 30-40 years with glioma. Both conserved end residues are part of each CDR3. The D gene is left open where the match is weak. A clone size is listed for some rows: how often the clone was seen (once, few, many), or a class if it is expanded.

CDR3 protein: CASSLNLAEAFF
CDR3 DNA: TGTGCCAGCAGCTTGAATCTGGCTGAAGCTTTCTTT
V gene: TRBV7-9
D gene: NA
clone size: NA
J gene: TRBJ1-1

CDR3 protein: CAISEWKGETQYF
CDR3 DNA: TGTGCCATCAGTGAGTGGAAGGGGGAGACCCAGTACTTC
V gene: TRBV10-3
D gene: NA
clone size: NA
J gene: TRBJ2-5

CDR3 protein: CAWRSKLAGKYNEQFF
CDR3 DNA: TGTGCCTGGAGATCAAAACTAGCGGGAAAATACAATGAGCAGTTCTTC
V gene: TRBV30
D gene: TRBD2
clone size: NA
J gene: TRBJ2-1

CDR3 protein: CASSPLDPQETQYF
CDR3 DNA: TGCGCCAGCAGCCCTCTCGACCCCCAGGAGACCCAGTACTTC
V gene: TRBV5-1
D gene: NA
clone size: NA
J gene: TRBJ2-5

CDR3 protein: CASSQSNRVVADTQYF
CDR3 DNA: TGTGCCAGCAGCCAATCGAACAGGGTGGTGGCAGATACGCAGTATTTT
V gene: TRBV16
D gene: NA
clone size: NA
J gene: TRBJ2-3

CDR3 protein: CASGPSGSSYNEQFF
CDR3 DNA: TGTGCCAGCGGACCTAGCGGGAGCTCCTACAATGAGCAGTTCTTC
V gene: TRBV2
D gene: TRBD2
clone size: NA
J gene: TRBJ2-1

CDR3 protein: CASSGDAGGHSPLHF
CDR3 DNA: TGCGCCAGCAGCGGGGATGCCGGCGGTCATTCACCCCTCCACTTT
V gene: TRBV5-1
D gene: NA
clone size: NA
J gene: TRBJ1-6

CDR3 protein: CASSHGRGDSPLHF
CDR3 DNA: TGCGCCAGCAGTCATGGCAGGGGGGATTCACCCCTCCACTTT
V gene: TRBV23-1
D gene: TRBD1
clone size: NA
J gene: TRBJ1-6

CDR3 protein: CASSLFRGTQYF
CDR3 DNA: TGTGCCAGCAGTTTATTTAGGGGAACGCAGTATTTT
V gene: TRBV28
D gene: NA
clone size: NA
J gene: TRBJ2-3

CDR3 protein: CASSPRGYTEAFF
CDR3 DNA: TGTGCCAGCTCACCACGGGGGTACACTGAAGCTTTCTTT
V gene: TRBV18
D gene: NA
clone size: few
J gene: TRBJ1-1

CDR3 protein: CASSQDLRDYEQYF
CDR3 DNA: TGCGCCAGCAGCCAAGATCTAAGGGACTACGAGCAGTACTTC
V gene: TRBV4-3
D gene: NA
clone size: NA
J gene: TRBJ2-7

CDR3 protein: CASRMGYGDTEAFF
CDR3 DNA: TGTGCCAGCAGAATGGGATACGGGGACACTGAAGCTTTCTTT
V gene: TRBV7-9
D gene: NA
clone size: NA
J gene: TRBJ1-1

CDR3 protein: CASSLNFYGYTF
CDR3 DNA: TGTGCCAGCAGCTTAAATTTCTATGGCTACACCTTC
V gene: TRBV7-9
D gene: NA
clone size: NA
J gene: TRBJ1-2

CDR3 protein: CASSESLAGGDNEQYF
CDR3 DNA: TGCGCCAGCAGTGAGTCTCTAGCGGGAGGGGACAACGAGCAGTACTTC
V gene: TRBV10-1
D gene: TRBD2
clone size: NA
J gene: TRBJ2-7

CDR3 protein: CASSLVQFTDTQYF
CDR3 DNA: TGCGCCAGCAGCCTCGTCCAATTCACAGATACGCAGTATTTT
V gene: TRBV5-1
D gene: NA
clone size: NA
J gene: TRBJ2-3

CDR3 protein: CASSQVQGTEAFF
CDR3 DNA: TGCGCCAGCAGCCAAGTACAGGGGACTGAAGCTTTCTTT
V gene: TRBV4-1
D gene: TRBD1
clone size: few
J gene: TRBJ1-1

CDR3 protein: CASSSQQTLYEQYF
CDR3 DNA: TGTGCCAGCAGTTCCCAGCAGACCCTCTACGAGCAGTACTTC
V gene: TRBV27
D gene: NA
clone size: NA
J gene: TRBJ2-7

CDR3 protein: CASSLFGSNTEAFF
CDR3 DNA: TGTGCCAGCAGTTTATTCGGGTCGAACACTGAAGCTTTCTTT
V gene: TRBV27
D gene: NA
clone size: NA
J gene: TRBJ1-1

CDR3 protein: CASSLRGQGRLDGYTF
CDR3 DNA: TGTGCCAGCAGTTTAAGGGGGCAGGGACGACTCGACGGCTACACCTTC
V gene: TRBV28
D gene: TRBD1
clone size: NA
J gene: TRBJ1-2

CDR3 protein: CAWRTGGGSEKLFF
CDR3 DNA: TGTGCCTGGAGAACTGGCGGGGGTTCGGAAAAACTGTTTTTT
V gene: TRBV30
D gene: NA
clone size: NA
J gene: TRBJ1-4

CDR3 protein: CASSYSDRGPFEKLFF
CDR3 DNA: TGTGCCAGCAGTTACTCCGACAGGGGGCCTTTTGAAAAACTGTTTTTT
V gene: TRBV6-5
D gene: TRBD1
clone size: NA
J gene: TRBJ1-4

CDR3 protein: CASSQGLTGGFGYTF
CDR3 DNA: TGCGCCAGCAGCCAAGGTTTGACAGGGGGCTTTGGCTACACCTTC
V gene: TRBV4-3
D gene: TRBD1
clone size: once
J gene: TRBJ1-2

CDR3 protein: CASTNLGGQVPNTEAFF
CDR3 DNA: TGTGCCAGTACCAACCTGGGGGGACAGGTACCGAACACTGAAGCTTTCTTT
V gene: TRBV19
D gene: TRBD1
clone size: once
J gene: TRBJ1-1

CDR3 protein: CASTPSTGVDTIYF
CDR3 DNA: TGTGCCAGCACACCTTCGACAGGGGTCGACACCATATATTTT
V gene: TRBV6-6
D gene: TRBD1
clone size: NA
J gene: TRBJ1-3